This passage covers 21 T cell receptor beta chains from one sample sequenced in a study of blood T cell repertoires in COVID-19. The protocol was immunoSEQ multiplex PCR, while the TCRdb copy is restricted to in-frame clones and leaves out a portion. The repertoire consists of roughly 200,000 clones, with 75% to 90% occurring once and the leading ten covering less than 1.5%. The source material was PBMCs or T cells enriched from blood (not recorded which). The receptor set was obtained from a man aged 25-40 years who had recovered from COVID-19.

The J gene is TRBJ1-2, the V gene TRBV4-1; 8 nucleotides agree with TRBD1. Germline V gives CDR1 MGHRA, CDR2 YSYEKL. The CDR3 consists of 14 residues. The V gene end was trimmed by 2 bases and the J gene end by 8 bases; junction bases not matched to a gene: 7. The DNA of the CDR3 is TGCGCCAGCAGCCAACCGGACAGGGCGGGAGGCTACACCTTC. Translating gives CASSQPDRAGGYTF.

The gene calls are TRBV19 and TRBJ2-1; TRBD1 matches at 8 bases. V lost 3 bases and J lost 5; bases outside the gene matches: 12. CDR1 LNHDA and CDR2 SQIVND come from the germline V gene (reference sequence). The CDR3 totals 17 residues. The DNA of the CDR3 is TGTGCCAGTAGTATTGAGGGGACAGGCCGCTTTAACAATGAGCAGTTCTTC. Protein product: CASSIEGTGRFNNEQFF.

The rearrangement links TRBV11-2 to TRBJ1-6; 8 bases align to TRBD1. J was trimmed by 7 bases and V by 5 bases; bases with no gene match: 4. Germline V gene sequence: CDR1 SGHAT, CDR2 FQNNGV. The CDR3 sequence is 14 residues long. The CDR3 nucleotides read TGTGCCAGCAGCCGGACAGGGAAGAATTCACCCCTCCACTTT. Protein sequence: CASSRTGKNSPLHF.

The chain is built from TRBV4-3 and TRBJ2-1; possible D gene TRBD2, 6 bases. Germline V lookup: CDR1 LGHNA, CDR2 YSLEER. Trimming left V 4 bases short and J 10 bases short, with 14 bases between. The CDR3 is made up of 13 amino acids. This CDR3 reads CASSPRALAEQFF. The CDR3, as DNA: TGCGCCAGCAGCCCCCGGGCCCTAGCGGAGCAGTTCTTC.

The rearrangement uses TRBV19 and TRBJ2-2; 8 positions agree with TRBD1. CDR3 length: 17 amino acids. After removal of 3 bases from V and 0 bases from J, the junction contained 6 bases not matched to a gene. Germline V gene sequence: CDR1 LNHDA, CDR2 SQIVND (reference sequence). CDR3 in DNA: TGTGCCAGTAGTATTCGGGCAGGGGGCACGAACACCGGGGAGCTGTTTTTT. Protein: CASSIRAGGTNTGELFF.

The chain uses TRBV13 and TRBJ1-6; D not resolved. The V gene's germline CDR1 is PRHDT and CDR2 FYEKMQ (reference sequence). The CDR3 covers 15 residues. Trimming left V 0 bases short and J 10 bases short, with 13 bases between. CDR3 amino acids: CASSLGVFGESPLHF. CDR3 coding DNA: TGTGCCAGCAGCTTAGGGGTTTTCGGTGAATCACCCCTCCACTTT.

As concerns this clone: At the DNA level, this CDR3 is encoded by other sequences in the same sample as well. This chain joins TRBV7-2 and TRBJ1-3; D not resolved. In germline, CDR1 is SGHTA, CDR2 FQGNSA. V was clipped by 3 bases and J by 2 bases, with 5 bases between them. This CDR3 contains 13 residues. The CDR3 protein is CASSFRAGNTIYF. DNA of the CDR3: TGTGCCAGCAGCTTCCGGGCTGGAAACACCATATATTTT.

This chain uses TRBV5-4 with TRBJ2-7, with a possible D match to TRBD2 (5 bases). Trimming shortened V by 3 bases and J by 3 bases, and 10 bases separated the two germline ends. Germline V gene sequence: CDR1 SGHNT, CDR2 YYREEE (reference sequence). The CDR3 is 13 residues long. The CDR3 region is CASSSDLIYEQYF. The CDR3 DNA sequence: TGTGCCAGCAGCTCGGACTTGATCTACGAGCAGTACTTC.

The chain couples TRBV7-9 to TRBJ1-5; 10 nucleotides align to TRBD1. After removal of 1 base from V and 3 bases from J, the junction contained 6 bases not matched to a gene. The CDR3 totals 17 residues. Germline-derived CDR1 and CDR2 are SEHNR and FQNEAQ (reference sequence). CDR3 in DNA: TGTGCCAGCAGCTTAGGGACAGGGGGTTCGACCAATCAGCCCCAGCATTTT. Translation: CASSLGTGGSTNQPQHF.

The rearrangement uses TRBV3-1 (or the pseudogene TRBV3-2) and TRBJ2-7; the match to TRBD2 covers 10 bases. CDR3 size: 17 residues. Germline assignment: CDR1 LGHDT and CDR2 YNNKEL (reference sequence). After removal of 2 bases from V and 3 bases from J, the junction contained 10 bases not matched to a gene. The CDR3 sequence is CASSQFPSAGGHYEQYF. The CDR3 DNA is TGTGCCAGCAGCCAATTTCCCTCAGCGGGGGGGCACTACGAGCAGTACTTC.

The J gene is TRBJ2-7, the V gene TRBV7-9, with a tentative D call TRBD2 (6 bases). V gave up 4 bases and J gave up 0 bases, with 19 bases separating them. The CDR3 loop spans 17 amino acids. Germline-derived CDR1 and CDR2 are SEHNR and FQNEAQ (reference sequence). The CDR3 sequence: CASSSRLGGFSSYEQYF. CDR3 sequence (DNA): TGTGCCAGCAGCTCGCGCCTTGGGGGGTTTAGCTCCTACGAGCAGTACTTC.

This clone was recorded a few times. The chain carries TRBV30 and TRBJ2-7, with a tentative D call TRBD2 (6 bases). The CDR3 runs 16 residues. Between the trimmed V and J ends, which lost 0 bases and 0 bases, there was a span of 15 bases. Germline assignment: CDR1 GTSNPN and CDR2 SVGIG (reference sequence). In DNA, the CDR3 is TGTGCCTGGAGTGTACGTGTGGGGACTTTCTCCTACGAGCAGTACTTC. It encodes CAWSVRVGTFSYEQYF.

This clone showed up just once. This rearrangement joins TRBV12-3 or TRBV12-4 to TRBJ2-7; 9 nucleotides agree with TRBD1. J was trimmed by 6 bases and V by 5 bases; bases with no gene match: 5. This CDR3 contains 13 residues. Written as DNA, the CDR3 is TGTGCCAGCAGTAGTGGACAGGGGTTCGAGCAGTACTTC. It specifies CASSSGQGFEQYF.

CDR3 coding DNA: TGTGCCTGGAAGAAAGTAGCGGGGGGGACCGGGGCCAACGTCCTGACTTTC. The encoded protein is CAWKKVAGGTGANVLTF. The chain has TRBV30 and TRBJ2-6, with 11 bases identical to TRBD2. The CDR3 runs 17 residues. The trim removed 4 bases at V and 4 bases at J, leaving 9 bases unmatched. Germline lookup yields CDR1 GTSNPN and CDR2 SVGIG (reference sequence).

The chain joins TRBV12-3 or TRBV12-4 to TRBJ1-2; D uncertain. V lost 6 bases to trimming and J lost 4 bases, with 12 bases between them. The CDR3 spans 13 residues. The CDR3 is CASRRSEGYGYTF. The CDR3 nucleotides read TGTGCCAGCAGACGAAGCGAGGGCTATGGCTACACCTTC.

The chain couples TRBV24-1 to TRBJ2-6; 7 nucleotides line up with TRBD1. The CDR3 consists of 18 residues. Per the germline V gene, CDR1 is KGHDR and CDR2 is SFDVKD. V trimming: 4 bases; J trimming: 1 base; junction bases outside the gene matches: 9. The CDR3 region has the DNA TGTGCCACCAGTGAGAGGGGGACAGCACTATCTGGGGCCAACGTCCTGACTTTC. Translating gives CATSERGTALSGANVLTF.

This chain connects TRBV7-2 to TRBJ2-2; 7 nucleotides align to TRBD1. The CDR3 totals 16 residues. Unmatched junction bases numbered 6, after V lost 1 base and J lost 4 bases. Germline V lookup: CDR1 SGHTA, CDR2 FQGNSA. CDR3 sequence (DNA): TGTGCCAGCAGCTTAGAGGCAGGGGGTAGCACCGGGGAGCTGTTTTTT. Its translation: CASSLEAGGSTGELFF. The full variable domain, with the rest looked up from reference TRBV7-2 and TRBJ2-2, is GAGVSQSPSNKVTEKGKDVELRCDPISGHTALYWYRQSLGQGLEFLIYFQGNSAPDKSGLPSDRFSAERTGGSVSTLTIQRTQQEDSAVYLCASSLEAGGSTGELFFGEGSRLTVL.

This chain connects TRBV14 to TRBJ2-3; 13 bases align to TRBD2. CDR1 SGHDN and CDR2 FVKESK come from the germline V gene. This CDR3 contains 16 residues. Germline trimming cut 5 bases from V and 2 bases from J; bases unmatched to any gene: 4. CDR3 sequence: CASSRLAGGLTDTQYF. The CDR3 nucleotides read TGTGCCAGCAGCAGACTAGCGGGAGGACTCACAGATACGCAGTATTTT.

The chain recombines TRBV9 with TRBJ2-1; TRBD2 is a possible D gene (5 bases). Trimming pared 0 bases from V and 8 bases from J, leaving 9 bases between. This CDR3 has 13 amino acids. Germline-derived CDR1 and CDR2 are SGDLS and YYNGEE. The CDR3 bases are TGTGCCAGCAGCGTAGGGGTAGCGTATGAGCAGTTCTTC. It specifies CASSVGVAYEQFF.

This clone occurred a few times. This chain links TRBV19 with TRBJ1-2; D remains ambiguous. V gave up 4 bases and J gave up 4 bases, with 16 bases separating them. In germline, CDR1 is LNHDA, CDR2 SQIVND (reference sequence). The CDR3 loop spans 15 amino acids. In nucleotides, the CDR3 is TGTGCCAGTAGTACCGGGGTGGGAGGTAGCTATGGCTACACCTTC. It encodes CASSTGVGGSYGYTF.

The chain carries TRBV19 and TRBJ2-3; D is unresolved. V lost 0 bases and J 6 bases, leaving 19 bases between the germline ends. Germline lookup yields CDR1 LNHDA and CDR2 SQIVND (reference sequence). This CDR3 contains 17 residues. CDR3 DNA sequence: TGTGCCAGTAGTATAGATCGGATGCGGAATAGCTGGGATACGCAGTATTTT. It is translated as CASSIDRMRNSWDTQYF.